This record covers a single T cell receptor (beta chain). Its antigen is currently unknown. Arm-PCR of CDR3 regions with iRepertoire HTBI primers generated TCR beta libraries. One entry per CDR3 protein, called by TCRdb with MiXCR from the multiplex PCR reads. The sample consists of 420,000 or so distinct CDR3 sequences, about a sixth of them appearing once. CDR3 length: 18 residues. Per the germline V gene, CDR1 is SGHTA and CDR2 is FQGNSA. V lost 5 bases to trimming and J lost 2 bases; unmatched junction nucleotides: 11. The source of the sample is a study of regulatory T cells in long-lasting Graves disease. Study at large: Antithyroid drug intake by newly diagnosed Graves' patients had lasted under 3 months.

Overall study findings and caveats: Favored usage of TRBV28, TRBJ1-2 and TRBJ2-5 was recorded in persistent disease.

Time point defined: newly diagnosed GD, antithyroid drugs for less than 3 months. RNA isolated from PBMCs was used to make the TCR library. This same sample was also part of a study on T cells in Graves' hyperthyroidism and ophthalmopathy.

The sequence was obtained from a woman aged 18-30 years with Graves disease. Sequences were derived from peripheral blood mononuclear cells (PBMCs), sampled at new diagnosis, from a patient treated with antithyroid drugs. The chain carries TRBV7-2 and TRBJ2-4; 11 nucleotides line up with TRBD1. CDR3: CASSKGQGAVGSKNIQYF. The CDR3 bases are TGTGCCAGCAGCAAAGGACAGGGGGCAGTGGGGTCCAAAAACATTCAGTACTTC.